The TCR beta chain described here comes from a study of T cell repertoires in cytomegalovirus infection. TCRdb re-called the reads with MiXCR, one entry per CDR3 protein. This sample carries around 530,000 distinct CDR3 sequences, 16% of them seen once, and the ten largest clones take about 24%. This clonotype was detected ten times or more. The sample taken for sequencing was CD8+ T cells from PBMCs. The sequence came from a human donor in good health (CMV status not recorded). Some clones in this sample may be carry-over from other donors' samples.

DNA of the CDR3: TGTGCCAGCAGCTTAGGCGGGACAGGGGTTCAGCCCCAGCATTTT. Its translation: CASSLGGTGVQPQHF. This chain uses TRBV7-6 with TRBJ1-5; 10 bases line up with TRBD1. The V segment lost 1 base and the J segment 6 bases; nucleotides outside the gene matches: 3. Germline V gives CDR1 SGHVS, CDR2 FNYEAQ. There are 15 residues in the CDR3.